Listed here are 24 T cell receptor beta chains from one sample, sequenced in a study of CD8 T cells in Susac syndrome. It was with random hexamers that about 0.45 to 1 ug RNA was reverse transcribed. TCRdb called the immunoSEQ multiplex PCR reads again in MiXCR, with one record for every CDR3 protein. The sample shows about 200,000 distinct CDR3 sequences, around 95% of them seen only once. Sequenced: CD4+ T cells from PBMCs. Receptors were obtained from a human donor in good health.

This clonotype has only one observation. The chain uses TRBV4-3 and TRBJ1-2; no definite D call. There are 14 residues in the CDR3. Trimming stripped 0 bases from V and 8 bases from J, with 13 bases between. Germline lookup yields CDR1 LGHNA and CDR2 YSLEER. CDR3: CASSQDRSGRGYTF. The CDR3 coding sequence is TGCGCCAGCAGCCAAGATAGGTCAGGCAGGGGCTACACCTTC.

The chain couples TRBV3-1 to TRBJ1-2, with D unclear. This CDR3 contains 13 residues. The V and J ends lost 1 base and 5 bases respectively, with 8 bases between them. Germline V CDR1 and CDR2: LGHDT, YNNKEL (reference sequence). The CDR3 coding sequence is TGTGCCAGCAGCCAAGTTCTCCAGTATGGCTACACCTTC. Protein sequence: CASSQVLQYGYTF.

CDR3 loop: CSARSVQGVNEQFF. CDR3 bases: TGCAGTGCCAGGTCTGTCCAGGGTGTAAATGAGCAGTTCTTC. The chain uses TRBV20-1 and TRBJ2-1, with TRBD1 as a possible D gene (5 bases). V was clipped by 6 bases and J by 7 bases, with 19 bases between them. The CDR3 covers 14 residues. CDR1 is DFQATT, CDR2 SNEGSKA, per germline (reference sequence).

The rearrangement links TRBV27 to TRBJ2-7; D may be TRBD1 (6 bases). Looked up from germline, CDR1 is MNHEY and CDR2 is SMNVEV (reference sequence). The V end lost 5 bases, the J end lost 0 bases, and 17 bases lay between the germline ends. The CDR3 has 16 amino acids. The DNA of the CDR3 is TGTGCCAGCAGTCCCCTTCTCGGGACAAGCTCCTACGAGCAGTACTTC. Encoded protein: CASSPLLGTSSYEQYF.

The rearrangement joins TRBV12-3 or TRBV12-4 to TRBJ1-2; 7 nucleotides agree with TRBD1. There are 14 residues in the CDR3. Losses at the gene ends were 5 bases for V and 3 bases for J; bases not matched to a gene: 6. The DNA for the CDR3 is TGTGCCAGCAGTCCCGGGGGACAGTACTATGGCTACACCTTC. Translation: CASSPGGQYYGYTF.

J is TRBJ2-7 and V is TRBV7-2; 9 positions match TRBD1. The CDR3 extends over 15 amino acids. The V segment lost 4 bases and the J segment 6 bases; nucleotides outside the gene matches: 10. The germline V gene has CDR1 SGHTA and CDR2 FQGNSA. The CDR3 nucleotides are TGTGCCAGCAGCTCCATACCTGGGACAGGGCTCGAGCAGTACTTC. It encodes CASSSIPGTGLEQYF.

This sequence joins TRBV7-2 and TRBJ2-6; the D is unclear. From germline, CDR1 is SGHTA and CDR2 FQGNSA. This CDR3 has 17 residues. V dropped 2 bases and J dropped 2 bases, with 13 bases sitting between them. For the CDR3, the DNA is TGTGCCAGCAGCTTACGAACGAAGCTGGCTGGGGCCAACGTCCTGACTTTC. It yields the protein CASSLRTKLAGANVLTF.

This chain links TRBV7-2 with TRBJ2-7; D is unclear. V shed 1 base and J shed 3 bases, with 7 bases lying between them. The V gene's germline CDR1 is SGHTA and CDR2 FQGNSA. CDR3 length: 13 residues. CDR3 DNA: TGTGCCAGCAGCTTAGAAGTTTTCTACGAGCAGTACTTC. Its protein product is CASSLEVFYEQYF. Full variable domain (rest looked up from reference TRBV7-2 and TRBJ2-7): GAGVSQSPSNKVTEKGKDVELRCDPISGHTALYWYRQSLGQGLEFLIYFQGNSAPDKSGLPSDRFSAERTGGSVSTLTIQRTQQEDSAVYLCASSLEVFYEQYFGPGTRLTVT.

The chain employs TRBV4-1 and TRBJ1-1; D ambiguous. The CDR3 contains 15 residues. Germline loops: CDR1 MGHRA, CDR2 YSYEKL. Trimming stripped 1 base from V and 6 bases from J, with 15 bases between. The CDR3 DNA reads as TGCGCCAGCAGCCAAGGGTTTGGGTCCGGGGCTGAAGCTTTCTTT. This gives the protein CASSQGFGSGAEAFF.

The rearrangement uses TRBV9 and TRBJ2-6, with D possibly TRBD1 on 6 matching bases. There are 19 residues in the CDR3. Trimming removed 0 bases from V and 0 bases from J, with 16 bases in between. CDR1 and CDR2 (germline): SGDLS, YYNGEE. The CDR3, as DNA: TGTGCCAGCAGCGTAGACCCCCTGGTGGGGGCCTCTGGGGCCAACGTCCTGACTTTC. This gives the protein CASSVDPLVGASGANVLTF. Filled out from reference TRBV9 and TRBJ2-6, the complete variable domain reads DSGVTQTPKHLITATGQRVTLRCSPRSGDLSVYWYQQSLDQGLQFLIQYYNGEERAKGNILERFSAQQFPDLHSELNLSSLELGDSALYFCASSVDPLVGASGANVLTFGAGSRLTVL.

The rearrangement uses TRBV12-3 or TRBV12-4 and TRBJ1-1; D remains ambiguous. This CDR3 is 12 amino acids long. Trimming removed 1 base from V and 11 bases from J, with 11 bases in between. CDR3 bases: TGTGCCAGCAGTTTAGGAGCACAGAGGGCTTTCTTT. Protein: CASSLGAQRAFF.

This chain connects TRBV24-1 to TRBJ2-5, with 7 positions matching TRBD1. V trimming: 4 bases; J trimming: 1 base; junction bases outside the gene matches: 8. The CDR3 consists of 16 residues. CDR1 and CDR2 (germline): KGHDR, SFDVKD. CDR3: CATSERGPGGQETQYF. The CDR3 DNA follows: TGTGCCACCAGTGAACGGGGACCAGGGGGCCAAGAGACCCAGTACTTC.

V usage is TRBV5-1 and J usage is TRBJ2-5, with TRBD2 matching 7 bases. Looked up from germline, CDR1 is SGHRS and CDR2 is YFSETQ. There are 16 residues in the CDR3. V lost 0 bases and J lost 4; bases outside the gene matches: 9. CDR3 residues: CASSLDGAGEGETQYF. CDR3 nucleotides: TGCGCCAGCAGCTTGGACGGGGCCGGGGAGGGAGAGACCCAGTACTTC.

This sequence joins TRBV6-5 and TRBJ2-1; D call uncertain. Trimming left V 4 bases short and J 0 bases short, with 7 bases between. The CDR3 is 14 amino acids. In germline, CDR1 is MNHEY, CDR2 SVGAGI. The CDR3 spells CASSLRTSYNEQFF. The CDR3 region has the DNA TGTGCCAGCAGTTTGCGGACCTCCTACAATGAGCAGTTCTTC.

In nucleotides, the CDR3 is TGTGCCAGCAGCCCACCCCGGGACAAGAGCTCCTACAATGAGCAGTTCTTC. This encodes CASSPPRDKSSYNEQFF. The genes are TRBV9 and TRBJ2-1; the D gene is possibly TRBD1 (6 bases). Trimming left V 4 bases short and J 0 bases short, with 17 bases between. CDR3 size: 17 residues. From germline, CDR1 is SGDLS and CDR2 YYNGEE. Looking up the rest from reference TRBV9 and TRBJ2-1 gives the full variable domain: DSGVTQTPKHLITATGQRVTLRCSPRSGDLSVYWYQQSLDQGLQFLIQYYNGEERAKGNILERFSAQQFPDLHSELNLSSLELGDSALYFCASSPPRDKSSYNEQFFGPGTRLTVL.

This sequence joins TRBV20-1 and TRBJ1-2; 7 bases map to TRBD1. CDR1 and CDR2 from the germline V gene are DFQATT and SNEGSKA (reference sequence). This CDR3 contains 13 residues. The junction had 6 bases not matched to a gene; V was cut back by 4 bases and J by 4 bases. The CDR3 region has the DNA TGCAGTGCTACGCAGACAGGGACCTATGGCTACACCTTC. It codes for CSATQTGTYGYTF.

The J gene is TRBJ1-6, the V gene TRBV12-3 or TRBV12-4, with D maybe TRBD1 (5 bases). V lost 3 bases and J lost 9, with 12 bases in between. This CDR3 spans 14 amino acids. DNA of the CDR3: TGTGCCAGCAGTTTGCGGCAGGGAGGTTCACCCCTCCACTTT. This codes for CASSLRQGGSPLHF.

This clonotype was picked up one time. V is TRBV9 and J is TRBJ2-1; 8 nucleotides match TRBD1. This CDR3 comprises 17 residues. In germline, CDR1 is SGDLS, CDR2 YYNGEE. With V trimmed by 0 bases and J by 1 base, 6 bases remained unmatched. CDR3 coding DNA: TGTGCCAGCAGCGTAGCCGCAGGGGGCATTTCCTACAATGAGCAGTTCTTC. This translates into CASSVAAGGISYNEQFF.

This chain connects TRBV20-1 to TRBJ2-5, with 8 bases fitting TRBD2. This CDR3 is built from 13 residues. CDR1 and CDR2 (germline): DFQATT, SNEGSKA (reference sequence). The V gene end was trimmed by 3 bases and the J gene end by 5 bases; junction bases not matched to a gene: 5. This chain's CDR3 is CSARGAGEETQYF. CDR3 nucleotides: TGCAGTGCTAGGGGAGCGGGAGAGGAGACCCAGTACTTC.

CDR3 sequence reads: CASSLLVGGSDTQYF. The CDR3 DNA is TGTGCCAGCAGCTTGCTCGTGGGGGGTTCAGATACGCAGTATTTT. The chain uses TRBV5-6 and TRBJ2-3; weak D call: TRBD2 (6 bases). CDR3 length: 15 residues. V gave up 1 base and J gave up 4 bases, with 13 bases separating them. CDR1 and CDR2 from the germline V gene are SGHDT and YYEEEE.

The rearrangement joins TRBV20-1 to TRBJ2-3; possible D gene TRBD1, 6 bases. This CDR3 comprises 17 residues. Trimming took off 1 base at V and 5 bases at J, with 22 bases between the two ends. Germline V gene sequence: CDR1 DFQATT, CDR2 SNEGSKA (reference sequence). DNA for the CDR3: TGCAGTGCTAGAGGTCCAGCCTCCACCGGACAGTTAGATACGCAGTATTTT. Protein sequence: CSARGPASTGQLDTQYF.

The V and J genes are TRBV2 and TRBJ1-1; D is perhaps TRBD1 (6 bases). With 11 bases removed from V and 5 bases from J, the gap between germline ends came to 30 bases. Germline V gene data show CDR1 as SNHLY and CDR2 as FYNNEI. The CDR3 is 17 amino acids. CDR3 in amino acids: CAGGEPWSGRGGTEAFF. As DNA, the CDR3 is TGTGCCGGAGGGGAGCCCTGGTCTGGCAGGGGAGGGACTGAAGCTTTCTTT.

The V call is TRBV11-2, the J call TRBJ2-7; 12 nucleotides line up with TRBD2. The CDR3 loop spans 16 amino acids. V shed 0 bases and J 3 bases; nucleotides not matched to a gene: 3. Per germline, CDR1 SGHAT and CDR2 FQNNGV. CDR3 loop: CASSLDALAGGYEQYF. CDR3 sequence (DNA): TGTGCCAGCAGCTTAGATGCACTAGCGGGGGGCTACGAGCAGTACTTC.

This chain's CDR3 is CASSLEGQALQYF. The DNA for the CDR3 is TGTGCCAGCAGCTTAGAAGGACAGGCCCTTCAGTATTTT. The rearrangement links TRBV11-2 to TRBJ2-3, with 7 bases identical to TRBD1. The CDR3 is 13 amino acids. Germline V lookup: CDR1 SGHAT, CDR2 FQNNGV. The V segment lost 0 bases and the J segment 12 bases; nucleotides outside the gene matches: 6.